Listed below are T cell receptor beta chains from one sample, sequenced in a study of post-analysis software for immune sequencing data. MiXCR, run by TCRdb on the PCR reads, gives a single entry per CDR3 protein. The data contain some 690,000 distinct CDR3 sequences, approximately 59% of them seen just once; the ten biggest clones take up around 11%. The sample taken for sequencing was blood. The receptors stem from a girl aged 2 to 9 with multiple sclerosis. Both conserved end residues are part of each CDR3. A D gene is named only where the DNA matches it firmly. Clone size is stated in some rows and not others, as once, few, many or a class when expanded.

J gene	V gene	clone size	D gene	CDR3 DNA	CDR3 protein
TRBJ2-1	TRBV20-1	NA	NA	TGCAGTGCTACTGCTAAGGAGGAGGGGTTTTACAATGAGCAGTTCTTC	CSATAKEEGFYNEQFF
TRBJ2-1	TRBV6-1	NA	TRBD2	TGTGCCAGCAGCGGACTAGCGGGAGGGCGGTCCTACAATGAGCAGTTCTTC	CASSGLAGGRSYNEQFF
TRBJ2-7	TRBV10-3	few	TRBD1	TGTGCCAGCTCCGGGACAGGGACCTACGAGCAGTACTTC	CASSGTGTYEQYF
TRBJ2-1	TRBV12-3/TRBV12-4	NA	TRBD1	TGTGCCAGCAGTTCAGCACAGGGGTTACGAAATGAGCAGTTCTTC	CASSSAQGLRNEQFF
TRBJ2-5	TRBV2	NA	NA	TGTGCCAGCAGTCTCACAGGGTTACGCCAAGGGACCCAGTACTTC	CASSLTGLRQGTQYF
TRBJ2-1	TRBV5-1	NA	TRBD1	TGCGCCAGCAGCCCACTTAAGACAGGGATGTACAATGAGCAGTTCTTC	CASSPLKTGMYNEQFF
TRBJ2-5	TRBV20-1	few	NA	TGCAGTGCTAGAGATGAAATAGAGACCCAGTACTTC	CSARDEIETQYF
TRBJ2-3	TRBV10-2	NA	NA	TGCGCCAGCAAGTGGGGCGGGATGGGAGACACAGATACGCAGTATTTT	CASKWGGMGDTDTQYF
TRBJ1-1	TRBV12-3/TRBV12-4	NA	NA	TGTGCCAGCACCTATACAGGGTATGACACTGAAGCTTTCTTT	CASTYTGYDTEAFF
TRBJ1-4	TRBV6-6	NA	NA	TGTGCCAGCCGGCCAGGGTCGGAAAAACTGTTTTTT	CASRPGSEKLFF
TRBJ2-3	TRBV29-1	NA	NA	TGCAGCGTTGAAGACCCTGGGATGACTGCTAGCACAGATACGCAGTATTTT	CSVEDPGMTASTDTQYF
TRBJ2-3	TRBV5-1	once	NA	TGCGCCAGCAGCTTGGTAACCCTCACAGATACGCAGTATTTT	CASSLVTLTDTQYF
TRBJ2-7	TRBV30	NA	NA	TGTGCCTGGAGTTTTGGGGGGTCCCTCTACGAGCAGTACTTC	CAWSFGGSLYEQYF
TRBJ1-5	TRBV15	NA	NA	TGTGCCACCAGCTCCGGACCCAATAGCAATCAGCCCCAGCATTTT	CATSSGPNSNQPQHF
TRBJ2-3	TRBV6-6	NA	NA	TGTGCCAGCAGTTACCCCACTAGCAGCACAGATACGCAGTATTTT	CASSYPTSSTDTQYF
TRBJ1-1	TRBV6-5	NA	NA	TGTGCCAGCAGTTACTCGACTCGGCAGGGAAAACGAGAACGGAACACTGAAGCTTTCTTT	CASSYSTRQGKRERNTEAFF
TRBJ2-1	TRBV5-1	NA	TRBD1	TGCGCCAGCAGCTTGTACAGGGGGCACTTGCGCAATGAGCAGTTCTTC	CASSLYRGHLRNEQFF
TRBJ1-6	TRBV4-3	NA	NA	TGCGCCAGCTCCCCGCGGGGAATCGGTAATCCACCCCGCCACTTT	CASSPRGIGNPPRHF
TRBJ2-1	TRBV20-1	few	NA	TGCAGTGCTAGGGACAGCCTCACCTACAATGAGCAGTTCTTC	CSARDSLTYNEQFF
TRBJ2-5	TRBV6-5	NA	NA	TGTGCCAGCAGTTACGACCCGGCGGAGACCCAGTACTTC	CASSYDPAETQYF
TRBJ2-3	TRBV20-1	NA	TRBD2	TGCAGTGCTTGGTATGCGGGGGGAAACACAGATACGCAGTATTTT	CSAWYAGGNTDTQYF
TRBJ2-1	TRBV6-2/TRBV6-3	once	TRBD2	TGTGCCAGCAGGGCCTTTGCGGGAGGGGGGGAGCAGTTCTTC	CASRAFAGGGEQFF
TRBJ2-3	TRBV4-2	NA	NA	TGTGCCAGCAGCCAGGGAATACCGGATACGCAGTATTTT	CASSQGIPDTQYF
TRBJ2-7	TRBV21-1	NA	NA	TGTGCCAGCAGCAAAGCCGGACAGGGTTCCTACGAGCAGTACTTC	CASSKAGQGSYEQYF
TRBJ2-1	TRBV11-2	few	TRBD2	TGTGCCAGCAGCCCCACCCGGGGAGGGCAGGATGAGCAGTTCTTC	CASSPTRGGQDEQFF
TRBJ1-1	TRBV4-2	NA	TRBD1	TGTGCCAGCAGCCCCCCCGGGACAGGGGGGGTGAACACTGAAGCTTTCTTT	CASSPPGTGGVNTEAFF
TRBJ2-1	TRBV12-3/TRBV12-4	few	NA	TGTGCCAGCAGACCCTTTACTAGGGATGGCGAGCAGTTCTTC	CASRPFTRDGEQFF
TRBJ2-3	TRBV5-4	NA	NA	TGTGCCAGCAGCTTGGAGGCACCAGATACGCAGTATTTT	CASSLEAPDTQYF
TRBJ2-5	TRBV15	few	NA	TGTGCCACCAGCAGAGGGGCGGGTATTGGGACCCAGTACTTC	CATSRGAGIGTQYF
TRBJ2-7	TRBV5-1	few	NA	TGCGCCAGCAGCCCGGACCGGGACCGTCGCGAGCAGTACTTC	CASSPDRDRREQYF
TRBJ1-2	TRBV20-1	NA	TRBD1	TGCAGTGCTAGCAGGGGGGTTGGCTACACCTTC	CSASRGVGYTF
TRBJ2-1	TRBV7-8	few	NA	TGTGCCAGCAGCTTTCAGGGCCCAAGCAATGAGCAGTTCTTC	CASSFQGPSNEQFF
TRBJ2-1	TRBV21-1	NA	NA	TGTGCCAGCAGCAAAGCAGGACTAGCGGACAATGAGCAGTTCTTC	CASSKAGLADNEQFF
TRBJ2-5	TRBV20-1	NA	NA	TGCAGTGCCCGCCCCTGGATGGGTTCACTTCTAGAGACCCAGTACTTC	CSARPWMGSLLETQYF
TRBJ2-3	TRBV6-5	NA	TRBD2	TGTGCCAGCAGTCTCCACGGGGGGATGAGCACAGATACGCAGTATTTT	CASSLHGGMSTDTQYF
TRBJ2-3	TRBV6-2/TRBV6-3	few	TRBD2	TGTGCCAGCAGAAAAGCGGGGGGGCAAGCAGATACGCAGTATTTT	CASRKAGGQADTQYF
TRBJ2-5	TRBV7-9	NA	TRBD1	TGTGCCAGCAGCTTTAGGGACAGGGGGAAGGAGACCCAGTACTTC	CASSFRDRGKETQYF
TRBJ2-3	TRBV20-1	NA	NA	TGCAGTGCTAGCTCAGGGACCGGGGCAGATACGCAGTATTTT	CSASSGTGADTQYF
TRBJ2-1	TRBV5-1	NA	NA	TGCGCCAGCAGCTTGTTATCGGGGGTTGGCTACAATGAGCAGTTCTTC	CASSLLSGVGYNEQFF
TRBJ2-6	TRBV12-3/TRBV12-4	few	NA	TGTGCCAGCAGTTTCAGAAAACGGATCTCTGGGGCCAACGTCCTGACTTTC	CASSFRKRISGANVLTF
TRBJ2-5	TRBV20-1	NA	NA	TGCAGTGCTAGTCGCTATGATCCTACCCAAGAGACCCAGTACTTC	CSASRYDPTQETQYF
TRBJ2-1	TRBV29-1	NA	TRBD2	TGCAGCGCATCGGGACTAGCGGGACGCCACTCCTACAATGAGCAGTTCTTC	CSASGLAGRHSYNEQFF
TRBJ2-3	TRBV20-1	NA	TRBD1	TGCAGTGCCATTGGGACAGGCGATAGCACAGATACGCAGTATTTT	CSAIGTGDSTDTQYF
TRBJ2-7	TRBV27	NA	TRBD1	TGTGCCAGCAAAGACAGGGGTCCCCTCTACGAGCAGTACTTC	CASKDRGPLYEQYF
TRBJ2-1	TRBV5-1	NA	NA	TGCGCCAGCAGCGAACTAGTGGCCTACAATGAGCAGTTCTTC	CASSELVAYNEQFF
TRBJ2-5	TRBV20-1	NA	NA	TGCAGTGCCAGTAGCTGGGAATCAGAGACCCAGTACTTC	CSASSWESETQYF
TRBJ2-7	TRBV12-3/TRBV12-4	few	TRBD2	TGTGCCGGCAGTTTCGAGCGGGGGGCCTACGAGCAGTACTTC	CAGSFERGAYEQYF